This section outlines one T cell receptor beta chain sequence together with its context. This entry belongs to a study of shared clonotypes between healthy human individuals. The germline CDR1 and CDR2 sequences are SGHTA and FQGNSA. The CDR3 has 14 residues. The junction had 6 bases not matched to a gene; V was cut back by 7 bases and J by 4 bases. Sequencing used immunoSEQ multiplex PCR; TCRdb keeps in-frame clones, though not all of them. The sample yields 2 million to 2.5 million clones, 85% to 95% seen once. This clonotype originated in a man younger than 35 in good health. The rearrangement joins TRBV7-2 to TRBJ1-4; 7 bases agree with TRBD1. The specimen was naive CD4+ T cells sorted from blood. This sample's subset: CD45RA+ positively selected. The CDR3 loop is CASTKGQLNEKLFF. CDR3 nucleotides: TGTGCCAGCACTAAGGGACAGCTTAATGAAAAACTGTTTTTT.